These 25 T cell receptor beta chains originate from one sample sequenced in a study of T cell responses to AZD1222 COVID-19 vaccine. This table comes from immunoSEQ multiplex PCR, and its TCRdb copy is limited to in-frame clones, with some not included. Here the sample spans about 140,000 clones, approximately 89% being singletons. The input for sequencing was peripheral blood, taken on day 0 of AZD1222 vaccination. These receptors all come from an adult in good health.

CDR3 residues: CATSRQGGAYYGYTF. CDR3 bases: TGTGCCACCAGCAGACAGGGGGGGGCCTACTATGGCTACACCTTC. The V gene is TRBV15, the J gene TRBJ1-2; 7 bases are a match to TRBD1. This CDR3 has 15 amino acids. J was trimmed by 3 bases and V by 2 bases; bases with no gene match: 6. The V gene's germline CDR1 is LNHNV and CDR2 YYDKDF (reference sequence).

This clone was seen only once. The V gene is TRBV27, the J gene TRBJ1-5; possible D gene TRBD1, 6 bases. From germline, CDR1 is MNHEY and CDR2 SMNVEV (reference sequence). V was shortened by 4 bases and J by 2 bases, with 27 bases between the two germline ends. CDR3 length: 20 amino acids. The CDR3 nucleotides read TGTGCCAGCAGTTCATATCGAGCCCCCGCAACCAGGGGACGCAATCAGCCCCAGCATTTT. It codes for CASSSYRAPATRGRNQPQHF.

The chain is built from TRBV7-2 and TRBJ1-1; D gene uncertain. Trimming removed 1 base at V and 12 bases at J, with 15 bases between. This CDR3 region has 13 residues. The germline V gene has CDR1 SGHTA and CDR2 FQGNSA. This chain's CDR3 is CASSLEAAGGTFF. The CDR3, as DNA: TGTGCCAGCAGCTTAGAGGCGGCGGGCGGCACTTTCTTT.

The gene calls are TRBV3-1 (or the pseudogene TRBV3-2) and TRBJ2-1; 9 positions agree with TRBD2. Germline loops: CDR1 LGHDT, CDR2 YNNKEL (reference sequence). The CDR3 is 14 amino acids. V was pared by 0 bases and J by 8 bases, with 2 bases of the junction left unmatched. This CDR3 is CASSQDGGRDEQFF. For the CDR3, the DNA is TGTGCCAGCAGCCAAGATGGCGGGAGGGATGAGCAGTTCTTC.

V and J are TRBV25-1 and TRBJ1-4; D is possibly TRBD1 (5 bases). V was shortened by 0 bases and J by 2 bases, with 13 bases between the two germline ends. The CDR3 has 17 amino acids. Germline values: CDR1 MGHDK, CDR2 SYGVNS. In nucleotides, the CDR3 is TGTGCCAGCAGTGAATATAGGGGCAGCGAGACTAATGAAAAACTGTTTTTT. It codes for CASSEYRGSETNEKLFF.

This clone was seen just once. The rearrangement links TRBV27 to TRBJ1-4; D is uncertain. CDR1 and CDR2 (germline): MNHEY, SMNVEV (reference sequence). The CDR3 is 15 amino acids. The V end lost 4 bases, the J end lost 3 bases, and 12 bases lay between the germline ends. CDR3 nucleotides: TGTGCCAGCAGTTCCAACTCGGCAGCTAATGAAAAACTGTTTTTT. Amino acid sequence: CASSSNSAANEKLFF.

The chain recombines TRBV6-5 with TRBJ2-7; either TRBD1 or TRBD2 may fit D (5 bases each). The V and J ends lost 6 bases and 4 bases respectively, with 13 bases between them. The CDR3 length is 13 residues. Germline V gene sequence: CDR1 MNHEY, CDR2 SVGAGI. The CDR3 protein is CASRGPLRYEQYF. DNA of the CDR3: TGTGCCAGCAGGGGACCCCTGCGGTACGAGCAGTACTTC.

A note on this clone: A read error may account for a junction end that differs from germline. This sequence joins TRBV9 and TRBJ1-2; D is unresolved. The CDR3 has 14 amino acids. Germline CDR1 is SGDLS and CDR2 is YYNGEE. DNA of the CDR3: TGTGCCAGCAGCGTGGCGGGTTTTAACGATGGCTACACCTTC. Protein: CASSVAGFNDGYTF. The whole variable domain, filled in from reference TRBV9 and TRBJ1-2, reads DSGVTQTPKHLITATGQRVTLRCSPRSGDLSVYWYQQSLDQGLQFLIQYYNGEERAKGNILERFSAQQFPDLHSELNLSSLELGDSALYFCASSVAGFNDGYTFGSGTRLTVV.

The CDR3 loop reads CASSQSPLLGGRTDTQYF. As DNA, the CDR3 is TGCGCCAGCAGCCAATCGCCTCTACTAGGGGGACGAACAGATACGCAGTATTTT. The chain joins TRBV4-1 to TRBJ2-3, with TRBD1 as a possible D gene (6 bases). V gave up 2 bases and J gave up 3 bases, with 21 bases separating them. Germline V lookup: CDR1 MGHRA, CDR2 YSYEKL. The CDR3 extends over 18 amino acids.

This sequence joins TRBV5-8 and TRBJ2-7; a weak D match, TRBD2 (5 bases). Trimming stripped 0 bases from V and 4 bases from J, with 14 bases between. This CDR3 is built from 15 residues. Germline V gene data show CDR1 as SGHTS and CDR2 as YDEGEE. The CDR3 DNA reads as TGTGCCAGCAGCTTGGCCGGAGGAGAATTTTACGAGCAGTACTTC. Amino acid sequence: CASSLAGGEFYEQYF.

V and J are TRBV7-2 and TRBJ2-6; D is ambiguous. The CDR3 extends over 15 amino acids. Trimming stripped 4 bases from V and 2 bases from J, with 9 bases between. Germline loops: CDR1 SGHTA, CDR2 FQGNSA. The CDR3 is CASSYQVPGANVLTF. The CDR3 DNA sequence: TGTGCCAGCAGCTACCAGGTACCTGGGGCCAACGTCCTGACTTTC.

CDR3 DNA sequence: TGCGCCAGCAGCCAAGATAGTCGGGAGCAGTACTTC. It codes for CASSQDSREQYF. The chain carries TRBV4-3 and TRBJ2-7; D remains unclear. The V end lost 0 bases, the J end lost 7 bases, and 7 bases lay between the germline ends. The germline gives CDR1 LGHNA, CDR2 YSLEER. The CDR3 contains 12 residues.

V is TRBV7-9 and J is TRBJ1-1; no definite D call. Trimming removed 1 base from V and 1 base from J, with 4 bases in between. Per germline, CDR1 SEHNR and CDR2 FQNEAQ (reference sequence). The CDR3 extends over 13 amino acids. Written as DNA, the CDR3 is TGTGCCAGCAGCTTAGGGAAGAACACTGAAGCTTTCTTT. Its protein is CASSLGKNTEAFF.

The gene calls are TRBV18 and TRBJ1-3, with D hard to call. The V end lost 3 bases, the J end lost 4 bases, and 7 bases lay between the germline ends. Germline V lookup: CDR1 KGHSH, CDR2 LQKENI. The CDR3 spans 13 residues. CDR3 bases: TGTGCCAGCTCACCTTGGGGAGGAAACACCATATATTTT. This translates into CASSPWGGNTIYF.

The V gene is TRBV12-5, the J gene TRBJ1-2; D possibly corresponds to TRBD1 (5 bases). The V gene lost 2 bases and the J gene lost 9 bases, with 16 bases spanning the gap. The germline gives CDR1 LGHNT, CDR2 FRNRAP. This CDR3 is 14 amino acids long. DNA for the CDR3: TGTGCTAGTGGTTTGTCGGGACGGCCTCTAAGCTACACCTTC. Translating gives CASGLSGRPLSYTF.

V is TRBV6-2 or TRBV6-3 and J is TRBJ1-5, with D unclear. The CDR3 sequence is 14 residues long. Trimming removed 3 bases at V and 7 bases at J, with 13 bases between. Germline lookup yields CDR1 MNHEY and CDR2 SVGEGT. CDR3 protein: CASSYLRESQPQHF. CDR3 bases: TGTGCCAGCAGTTATTTGCGGGAATCGCAGCCCCAGCATTTT.

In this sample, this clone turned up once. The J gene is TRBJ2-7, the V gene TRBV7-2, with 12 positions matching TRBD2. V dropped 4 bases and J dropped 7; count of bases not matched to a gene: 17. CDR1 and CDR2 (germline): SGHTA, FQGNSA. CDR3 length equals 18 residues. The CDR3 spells CASSWTGTSGSFPWEQYF. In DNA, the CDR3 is TGTGCCAGCAGCTGGACCGGGACTAGCGGGTCATTCCCTTGGGAGCAGTACTTC.

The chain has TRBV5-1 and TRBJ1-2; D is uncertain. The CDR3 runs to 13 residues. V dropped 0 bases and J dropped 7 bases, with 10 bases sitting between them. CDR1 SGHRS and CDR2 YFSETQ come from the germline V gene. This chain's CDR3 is CASSLGPSGGYTF. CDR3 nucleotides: TGCGCCAGCAGCTTGGGGCCAAGTGGTGGCTACACCTTC.

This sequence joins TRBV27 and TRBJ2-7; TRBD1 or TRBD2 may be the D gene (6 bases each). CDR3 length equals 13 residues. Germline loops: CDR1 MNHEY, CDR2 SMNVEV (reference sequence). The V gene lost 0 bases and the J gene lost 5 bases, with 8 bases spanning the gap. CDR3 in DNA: TGTGCCAGCAGTTTATCGAGGGGGGACGAGCAGTACTTC. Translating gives CASSLSRGDEQYF.

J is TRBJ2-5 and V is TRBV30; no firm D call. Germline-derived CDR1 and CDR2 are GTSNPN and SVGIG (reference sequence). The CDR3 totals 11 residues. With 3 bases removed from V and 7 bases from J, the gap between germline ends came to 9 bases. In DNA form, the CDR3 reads TGTGCCTGGAGGGGATTGGGGACCCAGTACTTC. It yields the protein CAWRGLGTQYF.

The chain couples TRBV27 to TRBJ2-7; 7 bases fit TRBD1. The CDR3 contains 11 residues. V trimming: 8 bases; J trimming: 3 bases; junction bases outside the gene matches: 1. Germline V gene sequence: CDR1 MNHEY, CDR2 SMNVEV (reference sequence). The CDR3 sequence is CASYRGYEQYF. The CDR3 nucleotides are TGTGCCAGCTACAGGGGCTACGAGCAGTACTTC.

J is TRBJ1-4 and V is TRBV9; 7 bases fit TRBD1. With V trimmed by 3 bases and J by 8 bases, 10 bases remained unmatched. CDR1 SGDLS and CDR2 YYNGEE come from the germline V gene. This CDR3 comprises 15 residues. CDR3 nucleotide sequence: TGTGCCAGCAGCGGAAGAGACAGGGTTTTCGAAAAACTGTTTTTT. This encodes CASSGRDRVFEKLFF.

CDR3 sequence: CASSQVLAGGINEQFF. CDR3 nucleotides: TGCGCCAGCAGCCAAGTACTAGCGGGGGGGATCAATGAGCAGTTCTTC. The chain links TRBV4-1 to TRBJ2-1, with 13 nucleotides matching TRBD2. The V gene's germline CDR1 is MGHRA and CDR2 YSYEKL. CDR3 size: 16 residues. Losses at the gene ends were 1 base for V and 6 bases for J; bases not matched to a gene: 3.

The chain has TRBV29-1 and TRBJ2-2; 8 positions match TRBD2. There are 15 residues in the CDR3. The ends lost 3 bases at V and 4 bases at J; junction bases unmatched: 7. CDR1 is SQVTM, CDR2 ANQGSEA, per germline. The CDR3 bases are TGCAGCGTTGAGTCGAGCGGGAGTGGCACCGGGGAGCTGTTTTTT. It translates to CSVESSGSGTGELFF.

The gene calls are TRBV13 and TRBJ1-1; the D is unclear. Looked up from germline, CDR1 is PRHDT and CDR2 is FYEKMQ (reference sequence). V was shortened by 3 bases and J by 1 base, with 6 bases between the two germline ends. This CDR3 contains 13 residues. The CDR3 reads CASSFAENTEAFF. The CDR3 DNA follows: TGTGCCAGCAGCTTTGCAGAGAACACTGAAGCTTTCTTT.